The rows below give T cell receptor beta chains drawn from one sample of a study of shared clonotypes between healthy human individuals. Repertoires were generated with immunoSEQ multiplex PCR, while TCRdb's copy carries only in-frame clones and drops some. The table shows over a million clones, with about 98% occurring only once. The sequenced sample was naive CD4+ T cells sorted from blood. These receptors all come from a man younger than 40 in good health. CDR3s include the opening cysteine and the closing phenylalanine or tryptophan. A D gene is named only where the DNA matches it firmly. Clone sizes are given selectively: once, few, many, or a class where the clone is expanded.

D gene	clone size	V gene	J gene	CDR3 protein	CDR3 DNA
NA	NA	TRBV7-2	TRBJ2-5	CASSLAMGRETQYF	TGTGCCAGCAGCTTAGCGATGGGGCGTGAGACCCAGTACTTC
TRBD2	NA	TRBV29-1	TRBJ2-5	CSDFSGGETQYF	TGCAGCGATTTTAGCGGGGGAGAGACCCAGTACTTC
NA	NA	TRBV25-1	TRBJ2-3	CASSATGPGMADTQYF	TGTGCCAGCAGTGCAACTGGGCCGGGGATGGCAGATACGCAGTATTTT
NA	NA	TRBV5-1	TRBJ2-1	CASSRLGYNEQFF	TGCGCCAGCAGCCGTCTAGGGTACAATGAGCAGTTCTTC
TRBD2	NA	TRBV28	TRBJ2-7	CASSPTGLARSYEQYF	TGTGCCAGCAGTCCAACCGGACTAGCGCGCTCCTACGAGCAGTACTTC
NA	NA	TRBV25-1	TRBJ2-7	CASSVAGGEAYEQYF	TGTGCCAGCAGTGTAGCCGGGGGCGAAGCCTACGAGCAGTACTTC
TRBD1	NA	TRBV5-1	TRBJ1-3	CASSSDRVETRTIYF	TGCGCCAGCAGCTCCGACAGGGTGGAAACTAGGACCATATATTTT
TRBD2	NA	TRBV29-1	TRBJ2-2	CSVGALAGFTGELFF	TGCAGCGTTGGAGCCCTAGCGGGTTTCACCGGGGAGCTGTTTTTT
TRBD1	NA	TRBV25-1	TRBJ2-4	CASSEFGQGSLNIQYF	TGTGCCAGCAGTGAATTTGGACAGGGATCGTTAAACATTCAGTACTTC
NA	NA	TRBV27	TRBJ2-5	CASSWAHNQETQYF	TGTGCCAGCAGTTGGGCGCACAACCAAGAGACCCAGTACTTC
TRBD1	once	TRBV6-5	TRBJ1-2	CASSYRRQGNGYTF	TGTGCCAGCAGTTACAGGCGACAGGGAAACGGCTACACCTTC
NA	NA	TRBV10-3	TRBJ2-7	CAISGAYEQYF	TGTGCCATCAGTGGCGCCTACGAGCAGTACTTC
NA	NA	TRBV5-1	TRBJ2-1	CASSLMGNEQFF	TGCGCCAGCAGCTTGATGGGCAATGAGCAGTTCTTC
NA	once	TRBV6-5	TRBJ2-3	CASSSFHKSSTDTQYF	TGTGCCAGCAGTTCTTTCCATAAGTCTAGCACAGATACGCAGTATTTT
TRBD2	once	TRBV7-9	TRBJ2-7	CASSAGGAEKYF	TGTGCCAGCAGCGCGGGGGGAGCGGAAAAGTACTTC
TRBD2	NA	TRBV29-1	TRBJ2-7	CSVETSGRTYEQYF	TGCAGCGTTGAGACTAGCGGGCGCACCTACGAGCAGTACTTC
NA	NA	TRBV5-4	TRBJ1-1	CASSLTVRATEAFF	TGTGCCAGCAGCTTGACCGTAAGGGCCACTGAAGCTTTCTTT
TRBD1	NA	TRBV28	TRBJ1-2	CASSPASRDSYGYTF	TGTGCCAGCAGTCCCGCCAGCCGGGACAGCTATGGCTACACCTTC
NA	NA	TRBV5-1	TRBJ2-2	CASSLWVGAPGELFF	TGCGCCAGCAGCTTGTGGGTGGGCGCCCCCGGGGAGCTGTTTTTT
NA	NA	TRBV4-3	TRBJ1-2	CASSQAFASGSGYTF	TGCGCCAGCAGCCAAGCTTTTGCATCAGGGAGTGGCTACACCTTC
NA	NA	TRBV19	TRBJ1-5	CASRETLGNQPQHF	TGTGCCAGTAGAGAGACTCTCGGCAATCAGCCCCAGCATTTT
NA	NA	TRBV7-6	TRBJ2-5	CASSTGLDLQETQYF	TGTGCCAGCAGCACAGGACTGGACCTCCAAGAGACCCAGTACTTC
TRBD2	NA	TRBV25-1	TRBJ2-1	CASSEGGASGFYNEQFF	TGTGCCAGCAGTGAAGGCGGCGCTAGCGGATTCTACAATGAGCAGTTCTTC
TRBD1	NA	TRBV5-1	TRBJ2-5	CASSLTQGFQETQYF	TGCGCCAGCAGCTTAACACAGGGGTTTCAAGAGACCCAGTACTTC
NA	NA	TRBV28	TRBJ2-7	CASSSVRGLVLYEQYF	TGTGCCAGCAGCTCTGTGAGGGGTTTAGTTCTCTACGAGCAGTACTTC
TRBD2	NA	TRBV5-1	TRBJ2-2	CASSFVIQRDSGELFF	TGCGCCAGCAGCTTTGTAATCCAGCGGGATTCCGGGGAGCTGTTTTTT
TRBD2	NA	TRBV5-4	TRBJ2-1	CASSRGLGTYNEQFF	TGTGCCAGCAGCAGGGGACTAGGGACGTACAATGAGCAGTTCTTC
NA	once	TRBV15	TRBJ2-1	CATSRSGRREKDNEQFF	TGTGCCACCAGCAGAAGTGGGAGGAGGGAGAAGGACAATGAGCAGTTCTTC
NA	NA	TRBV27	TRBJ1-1	CASRTSEAFF	TGTGCCAGCAGGACCTCTGAAGCTTTCTTT
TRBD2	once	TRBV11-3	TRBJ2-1	CASSFTTGGTNEQFF	TGTGCCAGCAGCTTTACGACGGGAGGTACCAATGAGCAGTTCTTC
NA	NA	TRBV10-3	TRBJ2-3	CAISGDGGTDTQYF	TGTGCCATCAGTGGGGACGGGGGCACAGATACGCAGTATTTT
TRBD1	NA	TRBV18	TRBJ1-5	CASSDRVSNQPQHF	TGTGCCAGCTCGGACAGGGTAAGCAATCAGCCCCAGCATTTT
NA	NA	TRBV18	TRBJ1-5	CASSRLGDSNQPQHF	TGTGCCAGCTCACGGCTAGGGGACTCCAATCAGCCCCAGCATTTT
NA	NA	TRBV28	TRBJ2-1	CASRKWGDEQFF	TGTGCCAGCAGAAAATGGGGCGATGAGCAGTTCTTC
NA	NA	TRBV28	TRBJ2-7	CASSPLQGLSSYEQYF	TGTGCCAGCAGCCCATTACAAGGCCTGAGCTCCTACGAGCAGTACTTC
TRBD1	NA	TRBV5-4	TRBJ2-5	CASSDRDRGQETQYF	TGTGCCAGCAGCGACCGGGACAGGGGGCAAGAGACCCAGTACTTC
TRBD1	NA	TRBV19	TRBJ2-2	CASSQKGTAGELFF	TGTGCCAGTAGTCAAAAGGGGACAGCCGGGGAGCTGTTTTTT
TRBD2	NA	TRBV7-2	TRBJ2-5	CASSSPGLAGGETQYF	TGTGCCAGCAGCTCCCCGGGACTAGCGGGAGGAGAGACCCAGTACTTC
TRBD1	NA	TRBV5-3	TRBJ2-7	CARSRGQGAFYYEQYF	TGTGCCAGAAGCAGGGGACAGGGGGCCTTTTACTACGAGCAGTACTTC
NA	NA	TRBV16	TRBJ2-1	CASSPKLNSYNEQFF	TGTGCCAGCAGCCCCAAACTGAACTCCTACAATGAGCAGTTCTTC
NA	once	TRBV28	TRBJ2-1	CASNFPSEYNEQFF	TGTGCCAGCAACTTCCCTAGCGAATACAATGAGCAGTTCTTC
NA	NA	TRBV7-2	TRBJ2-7	CASSLEGTTVNEQYF	TGTGCCAGCAGCTTAGAGGGGACCACCGTGAACGAGCAGTACTTC
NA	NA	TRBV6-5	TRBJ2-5	CASSIPSLGTQYF	TGTGCCAGCAGTATACCGAGCTTAGGGACCCAGTACTTC
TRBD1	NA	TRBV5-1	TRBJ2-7	CASNTGGGSYEQYF	TGCGCCAGCAACACAGGGGGCGGCTCCTACGAGCAGTACTTC
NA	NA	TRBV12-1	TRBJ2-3	CASSIAASSGGTSTDTQYF	TGTGCCAGCAGCATCGCGGCCTCTAGCGGGGGTACTAGCACAGATACGCAGTATTTT
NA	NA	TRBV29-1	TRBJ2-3	CSVAFGPTAPDTQYF	TGCAGCGTTGCCTTTGGACCCACGGCCCCAGATACGCAGTATTTT
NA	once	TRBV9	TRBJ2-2	CASSAYTGELFF	TGTGCCAGCAGCGCGTACACCGGGGAGCTGTTTTTT
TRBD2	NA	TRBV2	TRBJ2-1	CASRGTSGNYNEQFF	TGTGCCAGCAGGGGGACTAGCGGAAATTACAATGAGCAGTTCTTC
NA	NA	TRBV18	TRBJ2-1	CASSPDRSNEQFF	TGTGCCAGCTCACCGGACCGGAGCAATGAGCAGTTCTTC
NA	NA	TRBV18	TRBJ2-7	CASSPDVRNYEQYF	TGTGCCAGCTCACCAGACGTCAGAAACTACGAGCAGTACTTC
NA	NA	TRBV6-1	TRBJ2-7	CASSSQQKSYEQYF	TGTGCCAGCAGCTCACAACAGAAATCCTACGAGCAGTACTTC
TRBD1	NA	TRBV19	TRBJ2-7	CASRDPGQGFPNEQYF	TGTGCCAGTAGAGATCCGGGACAGGGGTTTCCCAACGAGCAGTACTTC